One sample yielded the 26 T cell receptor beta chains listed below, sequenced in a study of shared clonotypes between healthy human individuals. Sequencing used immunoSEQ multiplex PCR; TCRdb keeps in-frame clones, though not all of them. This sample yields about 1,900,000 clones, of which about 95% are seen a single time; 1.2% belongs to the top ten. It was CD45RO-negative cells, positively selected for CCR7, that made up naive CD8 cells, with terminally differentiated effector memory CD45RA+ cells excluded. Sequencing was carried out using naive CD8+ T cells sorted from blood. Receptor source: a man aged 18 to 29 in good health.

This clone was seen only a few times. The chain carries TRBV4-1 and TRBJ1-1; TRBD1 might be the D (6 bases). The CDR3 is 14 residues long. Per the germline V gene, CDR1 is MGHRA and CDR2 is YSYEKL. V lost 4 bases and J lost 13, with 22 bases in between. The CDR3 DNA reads TGCGCCAGCAGCCCCTTACAGGGTCAAGACATCCGTTTCTTT. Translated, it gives CASSPLQGQDIRFF.

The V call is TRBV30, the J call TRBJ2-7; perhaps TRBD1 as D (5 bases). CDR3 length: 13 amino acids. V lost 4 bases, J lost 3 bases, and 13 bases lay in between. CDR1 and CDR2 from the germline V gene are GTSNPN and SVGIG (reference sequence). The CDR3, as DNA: TGTGCCTGGAATCCAACCCAGGGCTACGAGCAGTACTTC. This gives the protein CAWNPTQGYEQYF.

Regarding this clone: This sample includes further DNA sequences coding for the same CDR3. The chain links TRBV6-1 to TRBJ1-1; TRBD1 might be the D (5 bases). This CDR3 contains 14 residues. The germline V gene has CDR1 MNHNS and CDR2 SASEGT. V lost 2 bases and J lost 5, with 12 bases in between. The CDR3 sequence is CASSERGVGTEAFF. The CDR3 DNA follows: TGTGCCAGCAGTGAAAGGGGAGTGGGTACTGAAGCTTTCTTT.

The CDR3 region is CASSAAPGLLYEQYF. CDR3 coding DNA: TGTGCCAGCAGCGCTGCCCCGGGACTTCTCTACGAGCAGTACTTC. The chain couples TRBV9 to TRBJ2-7, with a tentative D call TRBD2 (6 bases). With 3 bases removed from V and 3 bases from J, the gap between germline ends came to 16 bases. The CDR3 consists of 15 residues. Germline CDR1 and CDR2: SGDLS and YYNGEE.

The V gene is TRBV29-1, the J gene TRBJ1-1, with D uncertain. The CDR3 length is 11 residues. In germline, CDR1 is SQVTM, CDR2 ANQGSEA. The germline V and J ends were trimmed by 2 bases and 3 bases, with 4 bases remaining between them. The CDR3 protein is CSVEQDTEAFF. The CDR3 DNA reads TGCAGCGTTGAACAGGACACTGAAGCTTTCTTT.

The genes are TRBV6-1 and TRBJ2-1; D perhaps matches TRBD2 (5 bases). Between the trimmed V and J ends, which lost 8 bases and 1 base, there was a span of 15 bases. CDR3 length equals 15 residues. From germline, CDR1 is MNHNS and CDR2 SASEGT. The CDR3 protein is CASPPGSNSYNEQFF. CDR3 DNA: TGTGCCAGCCCCCCGGGGTCCAATTCCTACAATGAGCAGTTCTTC.

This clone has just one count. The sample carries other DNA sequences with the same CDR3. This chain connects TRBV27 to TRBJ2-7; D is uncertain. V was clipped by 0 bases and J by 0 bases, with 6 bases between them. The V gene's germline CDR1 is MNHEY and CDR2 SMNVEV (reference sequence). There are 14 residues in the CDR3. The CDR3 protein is CASSLSGYSYEQYF. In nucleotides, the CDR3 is TGTGCCAGCAGTTTATCCGGCTACTCCTACGAGCAGTACTTC.

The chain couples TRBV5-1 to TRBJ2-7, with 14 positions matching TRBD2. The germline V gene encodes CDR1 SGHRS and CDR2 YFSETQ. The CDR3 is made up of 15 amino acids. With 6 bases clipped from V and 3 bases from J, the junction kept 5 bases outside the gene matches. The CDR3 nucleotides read TGCGCCAGCACCCCGGGACTAGCGGGGGACTACGAGCAGTACTTC. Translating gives CASTPGLAGDYEQYF.

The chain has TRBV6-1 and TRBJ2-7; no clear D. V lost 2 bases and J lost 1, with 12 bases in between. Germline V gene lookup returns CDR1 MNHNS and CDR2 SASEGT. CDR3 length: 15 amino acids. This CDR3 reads CASSELVSSSYEQYF. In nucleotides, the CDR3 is TGTGCCAGCAGTGAATTGGTGAGTTCATCCTACGAGCAGTACTTC.

The DNA of the CDR3 is TGTGCCAGCAGGCGGACTAGCGGGTACGAGCAGTACTTC. Translating it yields CASRRTSGYEQYF. J is TRBJ2-7 and V is TRBV7-9; 11 nucleotides match TRBD2. Trimming took 6 bases from V and 4 from J; bases not matched to a gene: 2. The CDR3 runs to 13 residues. Germline CDR1 is SEHNR and CDR2 is FQNEAQ (reference sequence).

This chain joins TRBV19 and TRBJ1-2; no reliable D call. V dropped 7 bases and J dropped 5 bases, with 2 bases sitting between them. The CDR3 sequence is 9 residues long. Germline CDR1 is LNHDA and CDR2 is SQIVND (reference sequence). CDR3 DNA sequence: TGTGCCAGTAAATATGGCTACACCTTC. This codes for CASKYGYTF.

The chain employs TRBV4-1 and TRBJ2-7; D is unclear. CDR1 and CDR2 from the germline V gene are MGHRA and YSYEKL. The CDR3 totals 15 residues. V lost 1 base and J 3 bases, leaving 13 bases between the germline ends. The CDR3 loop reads CASSQVSAQVYEQYF. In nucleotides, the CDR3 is TGCGCCAGCAGCCAAGTGTCGGCCCAGGTCTACGAGCAGTACTTC.

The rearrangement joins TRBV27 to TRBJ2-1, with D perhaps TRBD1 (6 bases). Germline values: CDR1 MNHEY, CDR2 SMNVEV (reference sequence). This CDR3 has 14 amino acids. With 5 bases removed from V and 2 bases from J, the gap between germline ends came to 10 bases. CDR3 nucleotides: TGTGCCAGCAGTCCCCGACAGGCCTACAATGAGCAGTTCTTC. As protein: CASSPRQAYNEQFF.

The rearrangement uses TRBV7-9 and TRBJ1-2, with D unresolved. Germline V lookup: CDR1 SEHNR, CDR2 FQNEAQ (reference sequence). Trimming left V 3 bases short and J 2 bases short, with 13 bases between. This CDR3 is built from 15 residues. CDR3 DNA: TGTGCCAGCAGCTTCGGGTCTTTGGGGAACTATGGCTACACCTTC. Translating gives CASSFGSLGNYGYTF.

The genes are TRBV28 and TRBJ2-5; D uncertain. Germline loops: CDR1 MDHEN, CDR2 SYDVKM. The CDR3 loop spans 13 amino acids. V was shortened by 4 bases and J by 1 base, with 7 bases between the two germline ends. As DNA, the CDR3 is TGTGCCAGCAGTTCCCACTCCCAAGAGACCCAGTACTTC. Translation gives CASSSHSQETQYF.

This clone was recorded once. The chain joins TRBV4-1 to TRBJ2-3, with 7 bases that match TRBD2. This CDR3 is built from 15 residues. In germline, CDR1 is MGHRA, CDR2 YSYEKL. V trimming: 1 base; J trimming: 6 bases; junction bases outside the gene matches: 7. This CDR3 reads CASSQGGLRGDTQYF. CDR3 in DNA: TGCGCCAGCAGCCAAGGGGGACTACGGGGGGATACGCAGTATTTT.

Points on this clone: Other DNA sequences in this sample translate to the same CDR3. Here the CDR3 reads CASSPGTGGNQPQHF. The DNA of the CDR3 is TGTGCCAGCAGTCCGGGGACAGGGGGGAATCAGCCCCAGCATTTT. This rearrangement joins TRBV27 to TRBJ1-5, with 11 bases lining up with TRBD1. CDR3 length: 15 residues. The V gene's germline CDR1 is MNHEY and CDR2 SMNVEV (reference sequence). V was clipped by 5 bases and J by 4 bases; unmatched bases: 4.

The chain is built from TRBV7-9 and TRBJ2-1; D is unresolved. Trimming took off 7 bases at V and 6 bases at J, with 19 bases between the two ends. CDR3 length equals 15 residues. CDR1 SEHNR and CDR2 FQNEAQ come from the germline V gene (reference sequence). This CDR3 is CASNQQPGFANEQFF. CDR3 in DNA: TGTGCCAGCAACCAACAACCCGGGTTCGCCAATGAGCAGTTCTTC.

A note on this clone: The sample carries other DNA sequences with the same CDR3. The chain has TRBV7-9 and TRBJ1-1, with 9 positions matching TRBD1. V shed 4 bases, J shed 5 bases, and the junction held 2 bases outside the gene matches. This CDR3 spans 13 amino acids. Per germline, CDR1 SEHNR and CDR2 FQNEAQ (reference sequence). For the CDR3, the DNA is TGTGCCAGCAGCTCCGGGACAGGGACTGAAGCTTTCTTT. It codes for CASSSGTGTEAFF.

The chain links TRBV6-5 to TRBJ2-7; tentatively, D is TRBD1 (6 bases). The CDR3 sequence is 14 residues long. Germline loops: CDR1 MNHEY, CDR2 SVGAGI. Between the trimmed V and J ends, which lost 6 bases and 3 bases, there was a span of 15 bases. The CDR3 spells CASRLGADLYEQYF. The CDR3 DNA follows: TGTGCCAGCAGGCTGGGGGCGGATCTCTACGAGCAGTACTTC.

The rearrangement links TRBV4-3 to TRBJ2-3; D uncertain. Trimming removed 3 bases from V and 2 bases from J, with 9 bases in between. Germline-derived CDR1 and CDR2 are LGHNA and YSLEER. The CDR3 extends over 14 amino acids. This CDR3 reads CASSQDGVTDTQYF. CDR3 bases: TGCGCCAGCAGCCAGGACGGAGTCACAGATACGCAGTATTTT.

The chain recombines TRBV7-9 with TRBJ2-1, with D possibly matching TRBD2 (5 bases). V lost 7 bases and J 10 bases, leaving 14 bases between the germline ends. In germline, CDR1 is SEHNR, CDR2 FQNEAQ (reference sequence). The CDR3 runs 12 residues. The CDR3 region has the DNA TGTGCCAGCACCCTTAGCGTGGCCGAGCAGTTCTTC. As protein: CASTLSVAEQFF.

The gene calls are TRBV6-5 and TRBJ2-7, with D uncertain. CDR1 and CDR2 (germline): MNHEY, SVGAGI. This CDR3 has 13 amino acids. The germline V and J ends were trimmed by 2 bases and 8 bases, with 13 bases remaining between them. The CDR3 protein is CASSYTSEAKQYF. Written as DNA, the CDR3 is TGTGCCAGCAGTTACACATCCGAGGCAAAGCAGTACTTC.

CDR3 amino acids: CASSRMTLTEGVNTEAFF. The CDR3 nucleotides are TGCGCCAGCAGCCGGATGACCTTGACAGAAGGGGTGAACACTGAAGCTTTCTTT. The chain is built from TRBV4-3 and TRBJ1-1, with D possibly being TRBD1 (5 bases). Trimming pared 4 bases from V and 0 bases from J, leaving 21 bases between. Per the germline V gene, CDR1 is LGHNA and CDR2 is YSLEER. There are 18 residues in the CDR3.

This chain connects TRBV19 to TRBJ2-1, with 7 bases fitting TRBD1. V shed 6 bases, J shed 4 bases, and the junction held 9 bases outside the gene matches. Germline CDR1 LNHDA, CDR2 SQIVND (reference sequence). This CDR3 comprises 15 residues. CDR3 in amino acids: CASSRDREPYNEQFF. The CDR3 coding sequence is TGTGCCAGTAGCCGTGACAGGGAACCTTACAATGAGCAGTTCTTC.

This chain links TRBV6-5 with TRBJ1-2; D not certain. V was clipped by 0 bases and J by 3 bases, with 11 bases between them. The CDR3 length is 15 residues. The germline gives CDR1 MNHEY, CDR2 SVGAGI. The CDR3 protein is CASSYSIGEHYGYTF. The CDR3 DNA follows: TGTGCCAGCAGTTACTCGATTGGGGAGCACTATGGCTACACCTTC.